The next 8 T cell receptor beta chains were all read from a single sample in a study of response to subunit inactivated influenza vaccine. TCRdb ran MiXCR on the RT-PCR reads and lists one entry per CDR3 protein. This repertoire shows 560,000 or so distinct CDR3 sequences, 7.5% to 8.5% found once; its top ten account for 10% to 15%. This specimen was PBMCs from blood, taken around 25 months after vaccination. Receptors originate from a man aged 50 to 75 who received an inactivated influenza vaccine.

This clonotype was detected ten times or more. J is TRBJ2-5 and V is TRBV20-1, with unresolved D. Trimming left V 0 bases short and J 5 bases short, with 13 bases between. CDR3 length: 14 residues. The germline CDR1 and CDR2 sequences are DFQATT and SNEGSKA (reference sequence). CDR3 region: CSARDVLSQETQYF. CDR3 coding DNA: TGCAGTGCTAGAGATGTGTTGTCCCAGGAGACCCAGTACTTC.

V and J are TRBV6-2 or TRBV6-3 and TRBJ2-1, with 9 nucleotides matching TRBD2. The CDR3 contains 15 residues. Germline CDR1 and CDR2: MNHEY and SVGEGT. The trim removed 5 bases at V and 6 bases at J, leaving 8 bases unmatched. The CDR3 region is CASSPGLAGPNEQFF. The DNA of the CDR3 is TGTGCCAGCAGTCCCGGTCTAGCGGGACCCAATGAGCAGTTCTTC.

This clonotype was detected only a few times. The genes are TRBV18 and TRBJ2-1, with 11 positions matching TRBD2. Unmatched junction bases numbered 8, after V lost 3 bases and J lost 4 bases. Germline CDR1 and CDR2: KGHSH and LQKENI. CDR3 size: 17 residues. The CDR3, as DNA: TGTGCCAGCTCACCGCCTTTCGGGACTAGCGGATACAATGAGCAGTTCTTC. Translation: CASSPPFGTSGYNEQFF.

This sequence joins TRBV12-3 or TRBV12-4 and TRBJ2-1, with 9 bases that match TRBD1. Trimming took 4 bases from V and 6 from J; bases not matched to a gene: 10. The CDR3 has 16 amino acids. The CDR3: CASSSMGQGVPNEQFF. CDR3 bases: TGTGCCAGCAGTTCTATGGGACAGGGAGTCCCCAATGAGCAGTTCTTC.

This clonotype was seen more than once but under ten times. The chain uses TRBV2 and TRBJ1-6; a weak D match, TRBD1 (5 bases). The CDR3 has 14 amino acids. Looked up from germline, CDR1 is SNHLY and CDR2 is FYNNEI. V lost 6 bases and J 10 bases, leaving 16 bases between the germline ends. This CDR3 reads CASSPLGGKSPLHF. For the CDR3, the DNA is TGTGCCAGCAGCCCTCTGGGGGGTAAATCACCCCTCCACTTT.

This sequence joins TRBV4-1 and TRBJ1-2, with D perhaps matching TRBD1 (5 bases). The CDR3 is 14 amino acids. The V gene's germline CDR1 is MGHRA and CDR2 YSYEKL. V was trimmed by 0 bases and J by 2 bases, leaving 7 bases between them. The CDR3 sequence: CASSQEQANYGYTF. In DNA form, the CDR3 reads TGCGCCAGCAGCCAAGAACAGGCGAACTATGGCTACACCTTC.

This clonotype was observed a handful of times. The gene calls are TRBV10-3 and TRBJ2-7; the D is unclear. V gave up 2 bases and J gave up 3 bases, with 8 bases separating them. The CDR3 loop spans 13 amino acids. CDR1 is ENHRY, CDR2 SYGVKD, per germline. The CDR3 spells CAISEVRSYEQYF. The DNA of the CDR3 is TGTGCCATCAGTGAGGTCAGAAGCTACGAGCAGTACTTC.

V is TRBV12-3 or TRBV12-4 and J is TRBJ2-5, with D perhaps TRBD1 (5 bases). V was clipped by 4 bases and J by 1 base, with 22 bases between them. The CDR3 loop spans 18 amino acids. CDR3 amino acids: CASSSPGWVVGPQETQYF. CDR3 nucleotides: TGTGCCAGCAGTTCCCCTGGGTGGGTAGTGGGGCCCCAAGAGACCCAGTACTTC.